Below, 21 T cell receptor beta chains from the same sample are listed, as sequenced in a study of shared clonotypes between healthy human individuals. Generated by immunoSEQ multiplex PCR, the TCRdb table keeps only in-frame clones and is missing some. The data show under 2.5 million clones, just under 95% seen once. Sequenced input: naive CD4+ T cells from PBMCs. Subset reported: CD45RA+ positively selected. The receptor set was obtained from a man in his late teens or twenties in good health. Some clones in this sample may be carry-over from other donors' samples.

The genes are TRBV7-9 and TRBJ1-2; D unresolved. Trimming removed 5 bases from V and 4 bases from J, with 11 bases in between. The CDR3 is 13 residues long. Germline values: CDR1 SEHNR, CDR2 FQNEAQ (reference sequence). The CDR3 nucleotides are TGTGCCAGCAGCAGAACAGAGTTCTATGGCTACACCTTC. Its translation is CASSRTEFYGYTF.

The gene calls are TRBV19 and TRBJ2-7, with 14 bases that match TRBD2. Trimming at V came to 8 bases and at J to 4 bases, leaving 13 bases not matched to a gene. The CDR3 runs to 17 residues. CDR1 is LNHDA, CDR2 SQIVND, per germline (reference sequence). In DNA, the CDR3 is TGTGCCAGTCGGGGACTAGCGGGAGCCGCGACCCTATACGAGCAGTACTTC. Translating gives CASRGLAGAATLYEQYF.

The chain carries TRBV5-1 and TRBJ1-4; the match to TRBD1 covers 11 bases. The J segment lost 3 bases and the V segment lost 4 bases, leaving 5 bases of the junction unmatched. CDR3 length: 16 residues. Germline assignment: CDR1 SGHRS and CDR2 YFSETQ. CDR3 sequence: CASSAGQGAANEKLFF. The CDR3 bases are TGCGCCAGCAGCGCCGGACAGGGGGCGGCTAATGAAAAACTGTTTTTT.

Note on this clone: An end of the junction does not agree with germline; a read error may underlie this. V is TRBV27 and J is TRBJ1-2; no definite D call. The CDR3 totals 12 residues. Germline V gene lookup returns CDR1 MNHEY and CDR2 SMNVEV (reference sequence). The CDR3 coding sequence is TGTGCCAGCAGCCCCCGGTGGGGTGGCAACACCTTC. This gives the protein CASSPRWGGNTF.

CDR3 sequence: CASSLGQQVLGTQYF. CDR3 in DNA: TGTGCCAGCAGCTTGGGTCAACAGGTTTTAGGGACCCAGTACTTC. The chain combines TRBV5-4 with TRBJ2-5; a possible D gene is TRBD1 (5 bases). The CDR3 runs 15 residues. Trimming removed 0 bases from V and 7 bases from J, with 16 bases in between. CDR1 and CDR2 from the germline V gene are SGHNT and YYREEE (reference sequence).

V and J are TRBV12-5 and TRBJ2-1; D unclear. The CDR3 is made up of 14 amino acids. V dropped 0 bases and J dropped 9 bases, with 12 bases sitting between them. Germline lookup yields CDR1 LGHNT and CDR2 FRNRAP. The CDR3 here is CASGLVGLMGEQFF. The CDR3 bases are TGTGCTAGTGGTTTGGTAGGCCTCATGGGTGAGCAGTTCTTC.

As regards this clone: The sample holds other DNA sequences that translate to the same CDR3. The chain has TRBV5-1 and TRBJ1-1, with 8 bases lining up with TRBD1. V gave up 4 bases and J gave up 8 bases; unmatched junction bases: 4. The length of the CDR3 is 12 residues. The germline gives CDR1 SGHRS, CDR2 YFSETQ. CDR3 in amino acids: CASSPRQGEAFF. As DNA, the CDR3 is TGCGCCAGCAGCCCCCGACAGGGGGAAGCTTTCTTT.

This chain connects TRBV10-3 to TRBJ1-1, with 8 bases that match TRBD1. Germline CDR1 is ENHRY and CDR2 is SYGVKD. V trimming: 6 bases; J trimming: 9 bases; junction bases outside the gene matches: 9. The CDR3 has 13 amino acids. The CDR3 loop is CAIRAGQGQKAFF. The DNA for the CDR3 is TGTGCCATCAGGGCTGGACAGGGACAAAAAGCTTTCTTT.

The V gene is TRBV11-2, the J gene TRBJ2-3; the D gene is possibly TRBD1 (5 bases). CDR3 length equals 16 residues. V gave up 2 bases and J gave up 2 bases, with 14 bases separating them. The V gene's germline CDR1 is SGHAT and CDR2 FQNNGV. The DNA for the CDR3 is TGTGCCAGCAGCTTATTAGGGCTAGGGGTCACAGATACGCAGTATTTT. Translated: CASSLLGLGVTDTQYF.

This clone was seen just once. The genes are TRBV7-6 and TRBJ2-7; D is undetermined. The V end was cut by 3 bases, the J end by 3 bases, with 15 bases between. Germline CDR1 and CDR2: SGHVS and FNYEAQ. This CDR3 has 15 amino acids. The CDR3 reads CASSFGQPGSYEQYF. The CDR3 DNA sequence: TGTGCCAGCAGCTTTGGCCAACCGGGCAGCTACGAGCAGTACTTC. The entire variable domain, with the rest obtained from reference TRBV7-6 and TRBJ2-7, is as follows: GAGVSQSPRYKVTKRGQDVALRCDPISGHVSLYWYRQALGQGPEFLTYFNYEAQQDKSGLPNDRFSAERPEGSISTLTIQRTEQRDSAMYRCASSFGQPGSYEQYFGPGTRLTVT.

To note about this clone: The same CDR3 arises from other DNA sequences in this sample as well. The V call is TRBV12-5, the J call TRBJ1-3; D unclear. The CDR3 extends over 13 amino acids. V lost 3 bases, J lost 0 bases, and 3 bases lay in between. Per germline, CDR1 LGHNT and CDR2 FRNRAP. The CDR3 DNA reads as TGTGCTAGTGGTTTCAGCTCTGGAAACACCATATATTTT. This sequence encodes CASGFSSGNTIYF. Complete variable domain (other parts from reference TRBV12-5 and TRBJ1-3): DARVTQTPRHKVTEMGQEVTMRCQPILGHNTVFWYRQTMMQGLELLAYFRNRAPLDDSGMPKDRFSAEMPDATLATLKIQPSEPRDSAVYFCASGFSSGNTIYFGEGSWLTVV.

The table lists this clone with a count of one. The chain recombines TRBV7-9 with TRBJ2-1, with a possible D match to TRBD1 (6 bases). V shed 3 bases and J shed 12 bases, with 24 bases lying between them. The length of the CDR3 is 16 residues. CDR1 and CDR2 from the germline V gene are SEHNR and FQNEAQ (reference sequence). CDR3 nucleotides: TGTGCCAGCAGCTTGATACAGGGAGACGGGGATCAAGGGCAGTTCTTC. Amino acids: CASSLIQGDGDQGQFF.

The genes are TRBV4-1 and TRBJ1-4; no definite D call. V was trimmed by 1 base and J by 8 bases, leaving 8 bases between them. In germline, CDR1 is MGHRA, CDR2 YSYEKL. This CDR3 is 13 amino acids long. CDR3 in amino acids: CASSQVMGEKLFF. CDR3 DNA sequence: TGCGCCAGCAGCCAAGTAATGGGAGAAAAACTGTTTTTT.

The genes are TRBV5-1 and TRBJ2-2, with D possibly matching TRBD1 (5 bases). The CDR3 has 15 amino acids. Germline V gene lookup returns CDR1 SGHRS and CDR2 YFSETQ. V was clipped by 0 bases and J by 1 base, with 7 bases between them. CDR3 residues: CASSLATENTGELFF. The DNA of the CDR3 is TGCGCCAGCAGCTTGGCGACAGAGAACACCGGGGAGCTGTTTTTT.

The J gene is TRBJ1-5, the V gene TRBV7-2; D call uncertain. Germline assignment: CDR1 SGHTA and CDR2 FQGNSA. Trimming took off 2 bases at V and 2 bases at J, with 13 bases between the two ends. This CDR3 is 16 amino acids long. The CDR3 is CASSLQLLGGNQPQHF. CDR3 nucleotide sequence: TGTGCCAGCAGCTTACAGCTGCTTGGGGGCAATCAGCCCCAGCATTTT.

The rearrangement links TRBV28 to TRBJ2-7; TRBD1 aligns across 8 bases. CDR3 length equals 14 residues. V lost 6 bases to trimming and J lost 4 bases; unmatched junction nucleotides: 8. CDR1 and CDR2 (germline): MDHEN, SYDVKM. The CDR3 region is CASRSTGTGYEQYF. As DNA, the CDR3 is TGTGCCAGCAGGTCCACGGGGACAGGATACGAGCAGTACTTC.

This chain uses TRBV6-6 with TRBJ1-5; D not resolved. V lost 6 bases to trimming and J lost 5 bases, with 14 bases between them. Germline CDR1 reads MNHNY; CDR2 reads SVGAGI (reference sequence). The CDR3 spans 14 residues. CDR3 amino acids: CASSPAGYDQPQHF. The CDR3, as DNA: TGTGCCAGCAGCCCCGCCGGCTACGATCAGCCCCAGCATTTT.

V usage is TRBV19 and J usage is TRBJ1-5; D may be TRBD1 (6 bases). V was clipped by 0 bases and J by 4 bases, with 16 bases between them. Germline-derived CDR1 and CDR2 are LNHDA and SQIVND (reference sequence). The CDR3 runs to 17 residues. The CDR3 coding sequence is TGTGCCAGTAGTATAGATTTTTCTTGGCAGGGGAATCAGCCCCAGCATTTT. It specifies CASSIDFSWQGNQPQHF.

The chain employs TRBV18 and TRBJ2-1, with TRBD1 matching over 7 bases. V gave up 4 bases and J gave up 7 bases; unmatched junction bases: 7. The CDR3 is 14 residues long. The V gene's germline CDR1 is KGHSH and CDR2 LQKENI. CDR3 sequence: CASSQDRVSNEQFF. CDR3 in DNA: TGTGCCAGCTCACAAGACAGGGTCTCGAATGAGCAGTTCTTC. Combining the CDR3 with reference TRBV18 and TRBJ2-1 gives the whole variable domain NAGVMQNPRHLVRRRGQEARLRCSPMKGHSHVYWYRQLPEEGLKFMVYLQKENIIDESGMPKERFSAEFPKEGPSILRIQQVVRGDSAAYFCASSQDRVSNEQFFGPGTRLTVL.

The chain is built from TRBV28 and TRBJ2-1, with TRBD2 matching over 12 bases. Germline V gene lookup returns CDR1 MDHEN and CDR2 SYDVKM. V gave up 5 bases and J gave up 9 bases; unmatched junction bases: 8. This CDR3 is built from 15 residues. As DNA, the CDR3 is TGTGCCAGCAGTGCCGCGGGACTAGCGGGTAGTGAGCAGTTCTTC. It is translated as CASSAAGLAGSEQFF. The full variable domain, in which reference TRBV28 and TRBJ2-1 provide the parts outside the CDR3, is DVKVTQSSRYLVKRTGEKVFLECVQDMDHENMFWYRQDPGLGLRLIYFSYDVKMKEKGDIPEGYSVSREKKERFSLILESASTNQTSMYLCASSAAGLAGSEQFFGPGTRLTVL.

The rearrangement joins TRBV5-1 to TRBJ2-2, with a weak D call TRBD2 (5 bases). Trimming left V 0 bases short and J 9 bases short, with 21 bases between. The CDR3 covers 17 residues. Germline CDR1 SGHRS, CDR2 YFSETQ. The CDR3 spells CASSLVPTGERIRELFF. CDR3 bases: TGCGCCAGCAGCTTGGTACCCACCGGGGAAAGAATCAGGGAGCTGTTTTTT.